This TCR beta chain was sequenced in a study of OX40 agonist ivuxolimab in advanced cancers. There are 16 residues in the CDR3. Germline values: CDR1 LGHNA, CDR2 YNFKEQ. V gave up 4 bases and J gave up 4 bases; unmatched junction bases: 7. Repertoires were generated with immunoSEQ multiplex PCR, while TCRdb's copy carries only in-frame clones and drops some. Of around 25,000 clones in the sample, about 83% were seen once. This receptor was taken from an adult with an advanced solid tumor such as melanoma, head and neck, liver or kidney cancer. Specimen: CD4+ or CD8+ T cells sorted from blood, collected in a trial of the OX40 agonist ivuxolimab. The chain combines TRBV4-2 with TRBJ2-5, with TRBD2 matching over 12 bases. The CDR3 loop reads CASSPGLAGWGETQYF. Here the CDR3 DNA reads TGTGCCAGCAGCCCTGGACTAGCGGGGTGGGGAGAGACCCAGTACTTC.